Below are 23 T cell receptor beta chains sequenced from a single sample in a study of lymphopenia after photon versus proton radiotherapy. The data were produced by immunoSEQ multiplex PCR, yet TCRdb's version contains in-frame clones alone and is incomplete. The sample has about 22,000 clones; around 88% are singletons. The sample consisted of peripheral blood, taken from a patient treated with proton-based radiotherapy. These receptors were taken from a man older than 75 with esophageal cancer.

The chain uses TRBV25-1 and TRBJ2-1; 9 bases match TRBD2. CDR1 is MGHDK and CDR2 is SYGVNS in the germline V gene. The CDR3 is made up of 15 amino acids. V dropped 4 bases and J dropped 10; count of bases not matched to a gene: 11. The CDR3 reads CASSASGLASKEQFF. DNA for the CDR3: TGTGCCAGCAGTGCTTCGGGACTAGCTTCTAAGGAGCAGTTCTTC.

The J gene is TRBJ1-1, the V gene TRBV5-4; tentatively, D is TRBD1 (5 bases). Germline V lookup: CDR1 SGHNT, CDR2 YYREEE (reference sequence). The CDR3 runs 15 residues. V was cut by 0 bases and J by 4 bases, with 13 bases left in between. The CDR3 nucleotides are TGTGCCAGCAGCTTGGTCTCGGGGGGTGGCACTGAAGCTTTCTTT. Its translation is CASSLVSGGGTEAFF.

The gene calls are TRBV7-8 and TRBJ1-2, with 12 positions matching TRBD1. The CDR3 is made up of 16 amino acids. Germline values: CDR1 SGHVS, CDR2 FQNEAQ. Trimming at V came to 5 bases and at J to 4 bases, leaving 8 bases not matched to a gene. CDR3 DNA sequence: TGTGCCAGCAGCCCAGAGGGGACAGGGGGCTTCTATGGCTACACCTTC. Translating gives CASSPEGTGGFYGYTF.

V is TRBV2 and J is TRBJ2-7; 9 bases agree with TRBD1. This CDR3 is 12 amino acids long. V shed 6 bases and J 7 bases; nucleotides not matched to a gene: 4. Germline V gene sequence: CDR1 SNHLY, CDR2 FYNNEI. CDR3: CASSGTGSEQYF. For the CDR3, the DNA is TGTGCCAGCAGCGGGACAGGGAGTGAGCAGTACTTC.

V is TRBV27 and J is TRBJ2-1; 7 nucleotides align to TRBD2. Germline loops: CDR1 MNHEY, CDR2 SMNVEV (reference sequence). Trimming took 3 bases from V and 1 from J; bases not matched to a gene: 6. The CDR3 consists of 16 residues. This CDR3 reads CASSFLGGKSYNEQFF. In nucleotides, the CDR3 is TGTGCCAGCAGTTTTTTGGGAGGGAAGTCCTACAATGAGCAGTTCTTC.

This chain's CDR3 is CASSIGGVNGYTF. In DNA, the CDR3 is TGTGCCAGTAGTATCGGAGGGGTTAATGGCTACACCTTC. V gene TRBV19 combines with J gene TRBJ1-2; a weak D match, TRBD1 (5 bases). Germline V gives CDR1 LNHDA, CDR2 SQIVND (reference sequence). Trimming left V 3 bases short and J 6 bases short, with 11 bases between. The CDR3 runs to 13 residues.

V gene TRBV10-3 combines with J gene TRBJ2-3; D possibly matches TRBD1 or TRBD2 (7 bases each). Germline V CDR1 and CDR2: ENHRY, SYGVKD. Trimming shortened V by 3 bases and J by 5 bases, and 15 bases separated the two germline ends. This CDR3 has 15 residues. In DNA, the CDR3 is TGTGCCATCAGTGATGCCAGGGGGGGATTAGATACGCAGTATTTT. This translates into CAISDARGGLDTQYF.

This sequence joins TRBV5-4 and TRBJ2-3; no clear D. The germline V gene encodes CDR1 SGHNT and CDR2 YYREEE (reference sequence). V dropped 1 base and J dropped 1 base, with 4 bases sitting between them. The CDR3 is made up of 13 amino acids. In DNA, the CDR3 is TGTGCCAGCAGCTTGTGGGGCACAGATACGCAGTATTTT. It codes for CASSLWGTDTQYF.

For this clone: The sample carries other DNA sequences with the same CDR3. The rearrangement joins TRBV19 to TRBJ1-5; tentative D call: TRBD1 (6 bases). CDR3 length equals 14 residues. In germline, CDR1 is LNHDA, CDR2 SQIVND (reference sequence). V lost 8 bases and J 3 bases, leaving 14 bases between the germline ends. CDR3 bases: TGTGCCAGTCGACTGCAGGGGAACAATCAGCCCCAGCATTTT. Its protein product is CASRLQGNNQPQHF.

The chain recombines TRBV5-1 with TRBJ2-7; maybe TRBD2 (6 bases). CDR3 size: 13 residues. V was clipped by 4 bases and J by 3 bases, with 11 bases between them. Germline assignment: CDR1 SGHRS and CDR2 YFSETQ. CDR3 in DNA: TGCGCCAGCAGCCCGTCGGGGGTCTACGAGCAGTACTTC. Translated, it gives CASSPSGVYEQYF.

Relative to its sample, this clone is medium-sized. This sequence joins TRBV27 and TRBJ1-1; 7 bases align to TRBD1. This CDR3 has 14 amino acids. Per germline, CDR1 MNHEY and CDR2 SMNVEV (reference sequence). J was trimmed by 0 bases and V by 6 bases; bases with no gene match: 4. Here the CDR3 reads CASRGQSMNTEAFF. CDR3 in DNA: TGTGCCAGCAGGGGACAGAGCATGAACACTGAAGCTTTCTTT.

The chain has TRBV7-9 and TRBJ1-2; D gene unclear. Trimming took off 4 bases at V and 8 bases at J, with 5 bases between the two ends. The CDR3 has 10 residues. Germline CDR1 and CDR2: SEHNR and FQNEAQ (reference sequence). The CDR3 DNA reads as TGTGCCAGCAGCTACGGGGGCTACACCTTC. Its translation: CASSYGGYTF. The full variable domain, completed using reference TRBV7-9 and TRBJ1-2, is DTGVSQNPRHKITKRGQNVTFRCDPISEHNRLYWYRQTLGQGPEFLTYFQNEAQLEKSRLLSDRFSAERPKGSFSTLEIQRTEQGDSAMYLCASSYGGYTFGSGTRLTVV.

The chain joins TRBV10-3 to TRBJ2-2, with D perhaps TRBD1 (6 bases). Trimming pared 3 bases from V and 3 bases from J, leaving 8 bases between. The length of the CDR3 is 14 residues. Germline CDR1 is ENHRY and CDR2 is SYGVKD. CDR3 region: CAISERGYTGELFF. CDR3 DNA sequence: TGTGCCATCAGTGAAAGGGGGTACACCGGGGAGCTGTTTTTT.

This sequence joins TRBV4-3 and TRBJ1-1; D possibly corresponds to TRBD1 (5 bases). The CDR3 consists of 15 residues. Trimming stripped 0 bases from V and 4 bases from J, with 12 bases between. Germline V gene sequence: CDR1 LGHNA, CDR2 YSLEER. For the CDR3, the DNA is TGCGCCAGCAGCCAAGATGCGGGAGGGGTCACTGAAGCTTTCTTT. Translation gives CASSQDAGGVTEAFF.

The chain uses TRBV30 and TRBJ1-6, with TRBD1 identical over 9 bases. From germline, CDR1 is GTSNPN and CDR2 SVGIG (reference sequence). J was trimmed by 9 bases and V by 3 bases; bases with no gene match: 6. This CDR3 is built from 14 residues. CDR3: CAWSAGQGSSPLHF. The CDR3 DNA is TGTGCCTGGAGCGCGGGACAGGGTAGTTCACCCCTCCACTTT.

V usage is TRBV6-1 and J usage is TRBJ2-7; D is ambiguous. The germline CDR1 and CDR2 sequences are MNHNS and SASEGT. The CDR3 has 14 amino acids. V lost 2 bases to trimming and J lost 5 bases, with 13 bases between them. This CDR3 reads CASSELGLTNEQYF. The CDR3 DNA reads as TGTGCCAGCAGTGAACTAGGATTAACAAACGAGCAGTACTTC.

DNA of the CDR3: TGTGCCAGCAGAGGGACTAGCAGCCAAGAGACCCAGTACTTC. This sequence encodes CASRGTSSQETQYF. V usage is TRBV2 and J usage is TRBJ2-5, with TRBD2 matching over 9 bases. Germline CDR1 is SNHLY and CDR2 is FYNNEI. The V and J ends lost 6 bases and 1 base, in that order; junction bases with no gene match: 3. This CDR3 spans 14 amino acids.

This sequence joins TRBV9 and TRBJ2-5; 7 bases agree with TRBD2. In germline, CDR1 is SGDLS, CDR2 YYNGEE. V gave up 2 bases and J gave up 5 bases; unmatched junction bases: 9. The CDR3 length is 15 residues. The CDR3 sequence: CASSVAGASLETQYF. For the CDR3, the DNA is TGTGCCAGCAGCGTGGCGGGAGCATCATTGGAGACCCAGTACTTC.

This chain uses TRBV11-2 with TRBJ2-2; no firm D call. The CDR3 sequence is 15 residues long. Germline V gene lookup returns CDR1 SGHAT and CDR2 FQNNGV. V lost 5 bases, J lost 1 base, and 11 bases lay in between. CDR3 in DNA: TGTGCCAGCAGCCCCCCCGCCCGGAACACCGGGGAGCTGTTTTTT. It is translated as CASSPPARNTGELFF.

This clone is a singleton in its sample. V is TRBV7-2 and J is TRBJ1-2; a possible D gene is TRBD1 (5 bases). The V end lost 0 bases, the J end lost 8 bases, and 19 bases lay between the germline ends. The CDR3 is made up of 16 amino acids. Germline V gene data show CDR1 as SGHTA and CDR2 as FQGNSA. CDR3 in DNA: TGTGCCAGCAGCTTAGCTAAGTTCTGGGGCTATGGAGGCTACACCTTC. Translation: CASSLAKFWGYGGYTF.

The gene calls are TRBV27 and TRBJ1-1; D gene ambiguous. Trimming took 3 bases from V and 11 from J, leaving 13 bases between them. Germline values: CDR1 MNHEY, CDR2 SMNVEV (reference sequence). This CDR3 comprises 12 residues. The CDR3, as DNA: TGTGCCAGCAGTTTCCCCGAGGGAAAGGCTTTCTTT. As protein: CASSFPEGKAFF.

V is TRBV18 and J is TRBJ1-1; D ambiguous. The CDR3 spans 17 residues. CDR1 and CDR2 from the germline V gene are KGHSH and LQKENI. Trimming stripped 3 bases from V and 6 bases from J, with 23 bases between. The CDR3 DNA reads as TGTGCCAGCTCACCGCTTGACTTGGACGGAGAAGCGGCTGAAGCTTTCTTT. Protein sequence: CASSPLDLDGEAAEAFF.

The chain joins TRBV7-2 to TRBJ2-2; 9 bases line up with TRBD2. Germline lookup yields CDR1 SGHTA and CDR2 FQGNSA. This CDR3 has 18 residues. Losses at the gene ends were 2 bases for V and 6 bases for J; bases not matched to a gene: 13. The CDR3 is CASSLRALAGGPPGELFF. CDR3 in DNA: TGTGCCAGCAGCTTAAGGGCGTTGGCGGGGGGGCCTCCCGGGGAGCTGTTTTTT.